This T cell receptor beta chain emerged from a study of T cell responses to AZD1222 COVID-19 vaccine. Notes on the study in general: Repertoire sampling happened only post peak T cell response. Females made up more of the donors, who were largely white British, and clonal diversity may have come out too low. Targeting of unmutated variant regions was reportedly seen in nearly half of spike-specific TCRs.

Clones were read by immunoSEQ multiplex PCR, and TCRdb kept only the in-frame ones, dropping some. The sample contains roughly 200,000 clones, roughly 93% of which appear only once. V was shortened by 1 base and J by 8 bases, with 17 bases between the two germline ends. This CDR3 has 15 residues. CDR1 LGHNA and CDR2 YSLEER come from the germline V gene. As regards this clone: Its matching antigen is unknown.

V and J are TRBV4-3 and TRBJ1-2, with D perhaps TRBD1 (6 bases). This receptor was obtained from an adult who received the MenACWY meningococcal vaccine as a control. The sequenced sample was peripheral blood, obtained 28 days after the second dose of the MenACWY control vaccine. The DNA for the CDR3 is TGCGCCAGCAGCCAAGCTGGGGGCAAGGTAACCGGCTACACCTTC. Its translation: CASSQAGGKVTGYTF.